This T cell receptor (beta chain) was obtained from a study of vaccination effects on CD4 cells after COVID-19. Across the whole study: Samples came from two convalescent patients 16 days and one week before vaccination. General observations from the study: Vaccine-induced new clones formed most post-vaccine spike-reactive clones in convalescents. Researchers reported few convalescent patients and no early post-infection timepoints in the study.

Before sequencing, viral peptide pools were used by the ViraFEST assay to expand antigen-specific CD4+ T cells. Upon completion of 10 days in culture, CD4+ T cells were isolated. The person's infection with SARS-CoV-2, confirmed by PCR, took place between March and December 2020. Half the medium was swapped for IL-2 medium on days 3 and 7. The CDR3 runs to 15 residues. The germline gives CDR1 SGHTA, CDR2 FQGNSA. V shed 5 bases and J shed 4 bases, with 17 bases lying between them. Remarks on this clone: Its antigen is undetermined.

Assay: immunoSEQ multiplex PCR; the TCRdb copy retains only in-frame clones and omits some. The repertoire holds 55,000 to 90,000 clones, roughly 73% seen once, with less than 6.5% in the top ten. This clonotype was obtained from a human donor who had a prior SARS-CoV-2 infection. This rearrangement joins TRBV7-2 to TRBJ2-5; maybe TRBD2 (6 bases). Here the sequenced sample was CD4+ T cells from PBMCs cultured with HIV peptides, taken before COVID-19 vaccination. Subset in this sample: HIV-1 Nef peptide pool negative control/reference culture. The CDR3 DNA reads TGTGCCAGCAGCATCAGAAGTAGCGGTGTAGAGACCCAGTACTTC. As protein: CASSIRSSGVETQYF.